The clone carrying this T cell receptor beta chain came up many times. Antigen: not known. The data derive from a study of metastatic and nonmetastatic thyroid tumors. Study-wide points: Patients with malignant thyroid tumors reportedly had significantly higher TCR beta diversity than those with benign nodules, in blood and tumor.

Treatment of any kind had been given to no patient before thyroid surgery. After removal of 0 bases from V and 0 bases from J, the junction contained 1 base not matched to a gene. This CDR3 is built from 16 residues. Germline CDR1 and CDR2: MDHEN and SYDVKM. TCRdb re-analyzed the PCR reads through MiXCR. The sample holds some 30,000 clones, less than 14% seen once. Sequenced sample: blood. The clonotype originates from a female donor with papillary thyroid cancer or a benign thyroid nodule (not recorded which). Some clones in this sample may be carry-over from other donors' samples. The chain joins TRBV28 to TRBJ2-2; 7 bases align to TRBD1. CDR3 region: CASSLWDRSNTGELFF. DNA for the CDR3: TGTGCCAGCAGTTTATGGGACAGGTCGAACACCGGGGAGCTGTTTTTT.